This TCR beta chain was sequenced for a study of glioma-infiltrating T cells. This clonotype was counted a few times. Trimming took off 6 bases at V and 1 base at J, with 12 bases between the two ends. CDR1 is SEHNR and CDR2 is FQNEAQ in the germline V gene (reference sequence). The CDR3 consists of 15 residues. TCR alpha and beta CDR3 regions were amplified from RNA using iRepertoire nested multiplex PCR. TCRdb itself ran the multiplex PCR reads through MiXCR, one entry per CDR3 protein. The sample consists of more than 95,000 distinct CDR3 sequences, around 28% of them appearing once. The rearrangement joins TRBV7-9 to TRBJ1-4; TRBD1 is a possible D gene (5 bases). The sequenced material came from glioma tissue, nonneoplastic brain tissue, or PBMCs (not recorded which). The TCR was taken from a human donor with low-grade glioma or glioblastoma, undergoing nonglioma brain surgery, or in good health (not recorded which). In DNA form, the CDR3 reads TGTGCCAGCAGACTGGCCCAGGGAACTAATGAAAAACTGTTTTTT. Amino acid sequence: CASRLAQGTNEKLFF.